These 26 T cell receptor beta chains originate from one sample sequenced in a study of blood T cell repertoires in COVID-19. Sequencing was performed with immunoSEQ multiplex PCR; in TCRdb, only in-frame clones are kept and a portion is missing. The sample consists of about 96,000 clones, about 88% of them appearing once. The sequenced material came from peripheral blood. Receptors originate from a woman aged 60-70 years with acute or convalescent COVID-19.

This rearrangement joins TRBV6-6 to TRBJ1-2; TRBD1 aligns across 8 bases. Germline V gene lookup returns CDR1 MNHNY and CDR2 SVGAGI (reference sequence). The V gene end was trimmed by 6 bases and the J gene end by 8 bases; junction bases not matched to a gene: 8. The length of the CDR3 is 13 residues. DNA of the CDR3: TGTGCCAGCAGACCAGGGGGCGCAGAGGGCTACACCTTC. It is translated as CASRPGGAEGYTF.

The chain has TRBV19 and TRBJ1-6, with TRBD1 matching 9 bases. The CDR3 has 16 residues. Germline CDR1 is LNHDA and CDR2 is SQIVND (reference sequence). J lost 1 base, V lost 5 bases, and 3 bases had no gene match. CDR3 residues: CASSETGGSYNSPLHF. CDR3 in DNA: TGTGCCAGTAGTGAGACAGGGGGTTCCTATAATTCACCCCTCCACTTT.

This chain uses TRBV5-1 with TRBJ2-3; 8 nucleotides line up with TRBD2. Germline-derived CDR1 and CDR2 are SGHRS and YFSETQ. The CDR3 is made up of 16 amino acids. V lost 0 bases, J lost 4 bases, and 7 bases stayed unmatched. The CDR3 is CASSLVAGGGADTQYF. CDR3 in DNA: TGCGCCAGCAGCTTGGTCGCGGGGGGCGGGGCAGATACGCAGTATTTT.

The V gene is TRBV7-9, the J gene TRBJ2-5; TRBD2 matches 8 bases. Trimming cost V 6 bases and J 5 bases; bases outside gene matches: 14. Looked up from germline, CDR1 is SEHNR and CDR2 is FQNEAQ (reference sequence). The CDR3 is made up of 16 amino acids. This CDR3 reads CASSSSLAGIRETQYF. In nucleotides, the CDR3 is TGTGCCAGCAGTTCTTCTTTAGCGGGGATCCGGGAGACCCAGTACTTC.

The chain recombines TRBV13 with TRBJ2-7; 10 positions agree with TRBD1. CDR1 and CDR2 (germline): PRHDT, FYEKMQ (reference sequence). The V and J ends lost 6 bases and 2 bases, in that order; junction bases with no gene match: 10. The length of the CDR3 is 16 residues. The CDR3 region is CASRRAGTGATYEQYF. The CDR3 DNA is TGTGCCAGCAGGAGGGCCGGGACAGGGGCCACCTACGAGCAGTACTTC.

This clone was seen a handful of times. The chain carries TRBV5-1 and TRBJ2-3; TRBD2 agrees at 9 bases. In germline, CDR1 is SGHRS, CDR2 YFSETQ. This CDR3 has 16 amino acids. J lost 6 bases, V lost 0 bases, and 8 bases had no gene match. In DNA form, the CDR3 reads TGCGCCAGCAGCTTGGCCAGCGGGGGGCCTAGCGATACGCAGTATTTT. Protein product: CASSLASGGPSDTQYF. The full variable domain, rest sourced from reference TRBV5-1 and TRBJ2-3, is KAGVTQTPRYLIKTRGQQVTLSCSPISGHRSVSWYQQTPGQGLQFLFEYFSETQRNKGNFPGRFSGRQFSNSRSEMNVSTLELGDSALYLCASSLASGGPSDTQYFGPGTRLTVL.

The V gene is TRBV29-1, the J gene TRBJ1-1; D gene ambiguous. Looked up from germline, CDR1 is SQVTM and CDR2 is ANQGSEA. Between the trimmed V and J ends, which lost 3 bases and 2 bases, there was a span of 10 bases. The CDR3 sequence is 13 residues long. CDR3 loop: CSVELQANTEAFF. DNA of the CDR3: TGCAGCGTTGAGCTTCAGGCAAACACTGAAGCTTTCTTT.

The J gene is TRBJ1-1, the V gene TRBV5-6; D remains unclear. The CDR3 has 16 amino acids. The germline gives CDR1 SGHDT, CDR2 YYEEEE. Between the trimmed V and J ends, which lost 5 bases and 0 bases, there was a span of 17 bases. In DNA, the CDR3 is TGTGCCAGCAGTCTCGACAAGGTTTCCATGAACACTGAAGCTTTCTTT. This translates into CASSLDKVSMNTEAFF.

The chain employs TRBV7-9 and TRBJ1-6, with D maybe TRBD1 (6 bases). Trimming removed 7 bases at V and 9 bases at J, with 16 bases between. Germline V CDR1 and CDR2: SEHNR, FQNEAQ (reference sequence). CDR3 size: 14 residues. In DNA form, the CDR3 reads TGTGCCAGCACAAAACAGGGTCTCCCTTCACCCCTCCACTTT. Translating it yields CASTKQGLPSPLHF.

This chain uses TRBV27 with TRBJ2-3, with TRBD2 matching over 9 bases. Trimming at V came to 8 bases and at J to 4 bases, leaving 4 bases not matched to a gene. Germline-derived CDR1 and CDR2 are MNHEY and SMNVEV (reference sequence). This CDR3 has 13 amino acids. The CDR3 region is CASGGGAADTQYF. CDR3 DNA sequence: TGTGCCAGCGGCGGGGGGGCCGCAGATACGCAGTATTTT.

This clone has only a few counts. The rearrangement uses TRBV2 and TRBJ1-2; D remains unclear. V lost 6 bases and J lost 2, with 16 bases in between. Germline CDR1 and CDR2: SNHLY and FYNNEI. The CDR3 covers 15 residues. The CDR3 DNA reads as TGTGCCAGCAGACCAGGCCTGACGGGGAACTATGGCTACACCTTC. It encodes CASRPGLTGNYGYTF.

The chain employs TRBV28 and TRBJ1-6; D not resolved. The CDR3 length is 13 residues. In germline, CDR1 is MDHEN, CDR2 SYDVKM. With 11 bases removed from V and 2 bases from J, the gap between germline ends came to 10 bases. CDR3 sequence reads: CACGRTYNSPLHF. Here the CDR3 DNA reads TGTGCCTGCGGGCGAACCTATAATTCACCCCTCCACTTT.

The table lists this clone with a few counts. The V and J genes are TRBV5-4 and TRBJ2-7; TRBD2 agrees at 7 bases. Trimming removed 2 bases from V and 7 bases from J; junction bases left unmatched: 6. The germline V gene encodes CDR1 SGHNT and CDR2 YYREEE (reference sequence). The CDR3 loop spans 13 amino acids. In DNA form, the CDR3 reads TGTGCCAGCAGCTTAGCGGGGCCTGGGGAGCAGTACTTC. This sequence encodes CASSLAGPGEQYF.

This clone came up once. The chain couples TRBV15 to TRBJ1-3; D possibly corresponds to TRBD1 (6 bases). The CDR3 loop spans 15 amino acids. V lost 4 bases and J 5 bases, leaving 15 bases between the germline ends. Germline values: CDR1 LNHNV, CDR2 YYDKDF (reference sequence). CDR3: CATSTPGQRRNTIYF. The CDR3 DNA reads TGTGCCACCAGCACCCCGGGACAAAGGCGAAACACCATATATTTT.

The rearrangement joins TRBV5-1 to TRBJ1-4; 9 bases are shared with TRBD1. In germline, CDR1 is SGHRS, CDR2 YFSETQ. The V and J ends lost 2 bases and 4 bases, in that order; junction bases with no gene match: 3. The CDR3 loop spans 15 amino acids. The chain's CDR3 is CASSFMTGGNEKLFF. The CDR3 region has the DNA TGCGCCAGCAGCTTTATGACAGGGGGTAATGAAAAACTGTTTTTT.

V usage is TRBV6-5 and J usage is TRBJ1-2; maybe TRBD1 (5 bases). Germline V lookup: CDR1 MNHEY, CDR2 SVGAGI. The CDR3 extends over 12 amino acids. The V end was cut by 6 bases, the J end by 8 bases, with 13 bases between. The CDR3 nucleotides read TGTGCCAGCAGGCAGGGTGCCCGGGGCTACACCTTC. It specifies CASRQGARGYTF.

CDR3 nucleotide sequence: TGTGCCACCAGCAGACCGGGACTACTGAAAGAGACCCAGTACTTC. Its protein product is CATSRPGLLKETQYF. This chain uses TRBV15 with TRBJ2-5; 7 bases map to TRBD2. The CDR3 totals 15 residues. Germline CDR1 LNHNV, CDR2 YYDKDF (reference sequence). The J segment lost 3 bases and the V segment lost 2 bases, leaving 6 bases of the junction unmatched.

This clone was picked up one time. The chain combines TRBV19 with TRBJ1-1, with D unclear. Looked up from germline, CDR1 is LNHDA and CDR2 is SQIVND (reference sequence). The CDR3 contains 13 residues. Trimming took off 4 bases at V and 1 base at J, with 7 bases between the two ends. The CDR3 reads CASSTTQNTEAFF. CDR3 sequence (DNA): TGTGCCAGTAGTACGACACAGAACACTGAAGCTTTCTTT.

This clone was observed once. The chain recombines TRBV3-1 (or the pseudogene TRBV3-2) with TRBJ1-4; the D is unclear. The CDR3 runs to 15 residues. Trimming shortened V by 1 base and J by 4 bases, and 10 bases separated the two germline ends. Germline values: CDR1 LGHDT, CDR2 YNNKEL (reference sequence). This chain's CDR3 is CASSQAGGNNEKLFF. CDR3 bases: TGTGCCAGCAGCCAAGCCGGAGGGAATAATGAAAAACTGTTTTTT.

The chain carries TRBV14 and TRBJ1-1, with TRBD1 identical over 7 bases. The V segment lost 4 bases and the J segment 3 bases; nucleotides outside the gene matches: 5. This CDR3 is built from 14 residues. Germline assignment: CDR1 SGHDN and CDR2 FVKESK. CDR3 amino acids: CASSPYRGHTEAFF. The CDR3 DNA follows: TGTGCCAGCAGCCCTTACAGGGGTCACACTGAAGCTTTCTTT.

In its sample, this clone was seen once. The gene calls are TRBV19 and TRBJ1-3, with 11 bases aligning to TRBD1. CDR1 is LNHDA, CDR2 SQIVND, per germline (reference sequence). This CDR3 is built from 15 residues. The junction had 1 base not matched to a gene; V was cut back by 6 bases and J by 0 bases. The CDR3 nucleotides are TGTGCCAGTAGGGGGACAGGGGGCTCTGGAAACACCATATATTTT. Translating gives CASRGTGGSGNTIYF.

The chain has TRBV7-2 and TRBJ2-1; 9 positions agree with TRBD2. After removal of 1 base from V and 2 bases from J, the junction contained 3 bases not matched to a gene. There are 16 residues in the CDR3. Germline V gene data show CDR1 as SGHTA and CDR2 as FQGNSA. CDR3 nucleotide sequence: TGTGCCAGCAGCTTAGTGGGCGGGGGGGCCTACAATGAGCAGTTCTTC. It yields the protein CASSLVGGGAYNEQFF.

This clone was seen a few times. The chain couples TRBV5-8 to TRBJ1-6; D not resolved. CDR3 size: 15 residues. CDR1 is SGHTS, CDR2 YDEGEE, per germline. V lost 0 bases to trimming and J lost 7 bases, with 11 bases between them. The CDR3 sequence: CASSLERRKNSPLHF. As DNA, the CDR3 is TGTGCCAGCAGCTTGGAGCGGAGAAAAAATTCACCCCTCCACTTT.

This clone was observed a few times. Different DNA sequences within this sample yield the same CDR3. This chain joins TRBV28 and TRBJ2-7; D possibly corresponds to TRBD2 (5 bases). V lost 2 bases and J 0 bases, leaving 5 bases between the germline ends. CDR3 length equals 13 residues. Germline V CDR1 and CDR2: MDHEN, SYDVKM. The CDR3 region has the DNA TGTGCCAGCAGTTTAGCGGGCTCCTACGAGCAGTACTTC. Translation gives CASSLAGSYEQYF.

DNA of the CDR3: TGTGCCAGCAGTACCCCAGGGAGCGGGGGCGGGGATGAGCAGTTCTTC. Translating gives CASSTPGSGGGDEQFF. This rearrangement joins TRBV28 to TRBJ2-1; 8 bases align to TRBD2. Germline V CDR1 and CDR2: MDHEN, SYDVKM. Trimming took 5 bases from V and 8 from J; bases not matched to a gene: 14. The CDR3 contains 16 residues.

A few counts support this clone. This chain uses TRBV5-1 with TRBJ2-2, with no clear D. Trimming cost V 0 bases and J 5 bases, with 5 bases left between them. Germline CDR1 SGHRS, CDR2 YFSETQ. The CDR3 extends over 13 amino acids. CDR3 sequence (DNA): TGCGCCAGCAGCTTGGACTTGACCGGGGAGCTGTTTTTT. Protein product: CASSLDLTGELFF.